This TCR beta chain comes out of a study of spatial heterogeneity in lung cancer (dated by TCRdb to about 2019). With regard to the full study: Beta-chain transcripts were consistently detected in greater numbers than alpha-chain transcripts, which likely reflected higher beta-chain transcript abundance. In the raw uncorrected reads, each unique combination of TCR and UMI appeared more than ten times on average. In non-small cell lung cancer, the study made a quantitative comparison of TCR alpha and beta repertoires among multiple tumor regions, matched nontumor lung and blood. Nonsynonymous mutation counts, determined by whole-exome sequencing of tumor tissue, were related to features of the TCR repertoire. At surgery, over 200 tumor regions, approximately 64 matched nontumor lung samples and more than 50 PBMC samples were TCR-sequenced for both alpha and beta chains. Study-wide findings and limitations: Ubiquitous expanded tumor TCRs were found in blood more often at tumor resection than at routine follow-up. Additional single-cell paired TCR alpha and beta sequencing was considered necessary to confirm, at a functional level, the hypothesis that regional TCRs recognize regional mutations.

In the germline V gene, CDR1 corresponds to SQVTM and CDR2 to ANQGSEA. The CDR3 covers 12 residues, taking in both the cysteine and the phenylalanine. Only CDR3 DNA is held: 36 bases, read in frame from base 1. V lost 5 bases and J lost 3 bases; the stretch between them is 10 bases long. The time point label for this specimen denotes: sample taken at primary tumor resection. Samples were obtained from 72 patients with early-stage, untreated non-small cell lung cancer from the lung TRACERx cohort. Without any cell sorting, TCR sequencing was performed on whole RNA extracted either from tumor and nontumor lung tissue or from cryopreserved PBMC samples. Only patients for whom sufficient RNA was available from at least two tumor regions were selected for TCR sequencing. The library was built by means of 5' RACE. This sample was sequenced with a NextSeq 500. In the TCR library protocol, a unique molecular identifier was attached to each TCR cDNA molecule so that PCR and sequencing errors could be corrected. For the original study's pipeline: Decombinator tools were used for TCR identification, UMI-based error correction and CDR3 extraction. TCRs above a frequency of 2 per 1,000, corresponding to the top 1% of the tumor frequency distribution, were defined as expanded. Renyi diversity was calculated using the R vegan package after each repertoire was subsampled 100 times to 5,000 TCRs. CDR3 similarity networks were built from amino acid triplet string-kernel similarity, with CDR3s being connected when pairwise similarity was above 0.82. In TCRdb, the public reads were trimmed at Q25 with fastp and aligned with MiXCR, with productive beta chains retained. For every CDR3 protein sequence, its rows merge into one entry that carries the most common genes and DNA. The V and J calls and clone size come from TCRdb's table, not from the authors' own analysis. A total of tens of thousands of distinct CDR3 sequences appear in this sample, about 13% of them only once. Around 56% of the sample lies in the top ten.

This clonotype has a count of ten or more. No cognate antigen has been identified for it. Base qualities are not at hand, and no much larger clone is one base apart. This TCR came from a male donor with early-stage non-small cell lung cancer. The V and J segments used are TRBV29-1 and TRBJ1-2, with the D gene uncertain. The material sequenced was PBMCs, taken at surgery. Here is the DNA: TGCAGCGTTAAGGGCCTCTACTATGGCTACACCTTC. It encodes CSVKGLYYGYTF.